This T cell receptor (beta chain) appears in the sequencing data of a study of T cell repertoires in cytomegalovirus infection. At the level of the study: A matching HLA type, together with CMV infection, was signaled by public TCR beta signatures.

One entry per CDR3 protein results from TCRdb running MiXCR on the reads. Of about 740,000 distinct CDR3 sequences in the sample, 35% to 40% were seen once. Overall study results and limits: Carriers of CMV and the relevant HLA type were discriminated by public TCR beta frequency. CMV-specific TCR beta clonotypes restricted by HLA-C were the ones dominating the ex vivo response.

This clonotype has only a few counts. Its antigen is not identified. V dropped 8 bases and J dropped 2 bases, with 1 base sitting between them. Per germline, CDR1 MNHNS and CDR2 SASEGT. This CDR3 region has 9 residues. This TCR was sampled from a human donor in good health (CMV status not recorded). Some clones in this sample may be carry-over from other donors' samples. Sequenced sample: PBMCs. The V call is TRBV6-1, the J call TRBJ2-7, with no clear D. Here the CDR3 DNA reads TGTGCCAGCCCCTACGAGCAGTACTTC. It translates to CASPYEQYF.